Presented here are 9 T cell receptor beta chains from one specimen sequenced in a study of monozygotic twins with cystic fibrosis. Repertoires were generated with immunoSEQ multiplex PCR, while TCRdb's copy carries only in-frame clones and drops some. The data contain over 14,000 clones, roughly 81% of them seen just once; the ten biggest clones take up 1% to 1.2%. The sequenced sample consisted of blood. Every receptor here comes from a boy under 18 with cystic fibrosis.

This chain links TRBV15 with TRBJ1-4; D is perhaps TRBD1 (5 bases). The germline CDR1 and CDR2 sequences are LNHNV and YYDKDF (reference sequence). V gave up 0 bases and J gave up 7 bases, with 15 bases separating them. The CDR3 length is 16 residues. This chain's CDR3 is CATSRDYGGKGEKLFF. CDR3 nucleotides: TGTGCCACCAGCAGAGACTATGGGGGGAAGGGTGAAAAACTGTTTTTT.

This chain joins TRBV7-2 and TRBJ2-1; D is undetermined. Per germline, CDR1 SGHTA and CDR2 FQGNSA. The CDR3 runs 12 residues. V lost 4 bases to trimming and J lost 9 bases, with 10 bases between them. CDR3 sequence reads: CASSSGRIEQFF. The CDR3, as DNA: TGTGCCAGCAGCTCAGGACGGATTGAGCAGTTCTTC.

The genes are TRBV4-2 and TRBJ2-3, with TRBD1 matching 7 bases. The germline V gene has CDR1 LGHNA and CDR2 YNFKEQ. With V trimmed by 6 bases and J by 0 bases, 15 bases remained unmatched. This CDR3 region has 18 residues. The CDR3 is CASRRPETGDSSTDTQYF. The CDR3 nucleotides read TGTGCCAGCAGGCGCCCCGAAACAGGGGACAGTAGCACAGATACGCAGTATTTT.

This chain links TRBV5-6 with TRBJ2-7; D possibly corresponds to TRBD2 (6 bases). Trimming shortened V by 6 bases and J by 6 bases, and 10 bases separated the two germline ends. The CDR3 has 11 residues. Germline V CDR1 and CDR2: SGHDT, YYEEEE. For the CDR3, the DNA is TGTGCCAGCACCCGGGAGAGCGAGCAGTACTTC. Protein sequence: CASTRESEQYF.

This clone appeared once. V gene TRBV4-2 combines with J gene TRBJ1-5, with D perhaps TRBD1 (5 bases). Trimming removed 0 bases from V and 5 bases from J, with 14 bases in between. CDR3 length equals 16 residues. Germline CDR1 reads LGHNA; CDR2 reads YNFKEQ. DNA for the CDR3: TGTGCCAGCAGCCAAGATTCGGGGCAGGGCTATCAGCCCCAGCATTTT. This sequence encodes CASSQDSGQGYQPQHF.

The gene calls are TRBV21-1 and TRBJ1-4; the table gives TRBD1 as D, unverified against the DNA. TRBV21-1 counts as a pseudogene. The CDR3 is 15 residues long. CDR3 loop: CARPPNRGFNEKLFF. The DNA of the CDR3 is TGTGCCAGACCCCCCAACAGGGGATTTAACGAAAAACTGTTTTTT.

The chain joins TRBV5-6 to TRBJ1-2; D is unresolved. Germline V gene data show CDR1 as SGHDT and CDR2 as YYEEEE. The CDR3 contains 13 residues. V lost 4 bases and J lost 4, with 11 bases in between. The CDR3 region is CASSLRGVYGYTF. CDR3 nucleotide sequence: TGTGCCAGCAGCCTTCGTGGTGTCTATGGCTACACCTTC.

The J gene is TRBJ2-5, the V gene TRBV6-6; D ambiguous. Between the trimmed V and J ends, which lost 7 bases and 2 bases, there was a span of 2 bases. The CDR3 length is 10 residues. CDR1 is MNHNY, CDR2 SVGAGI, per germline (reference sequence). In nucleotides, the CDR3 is TGTGCCAGCACTCAAGAGACCCAGTACTTC. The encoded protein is CASTQETQYF.

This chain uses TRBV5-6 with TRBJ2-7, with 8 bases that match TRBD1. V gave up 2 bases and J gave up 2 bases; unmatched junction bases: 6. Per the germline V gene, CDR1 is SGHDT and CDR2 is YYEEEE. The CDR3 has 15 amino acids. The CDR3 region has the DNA TGTGCCAGCAGCTTCCCCGGGACAGGAACCTACGAGCAGTACTTC. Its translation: CASSFPGTGTYEQYF.